The clone carrying this TCR beta chain was seen at least ten times. Each 10 ml fresh peripheral blood draw supplied the PBMCs. The data are from a study of T cells in Graves' hyperthyroidism and ophthalmopathy. RNA transcripts were the template for amplifying TCR beta CDR3 regions. The study used the HTBI primer set for a first-round RT-PCR of the TCR CDR3. Via MiXCR, TCRdb re-called the multiplex PCR reads, giving one row per CDR3 protein. Among hundreds of thousands of distinct CDR3 sequences listed, under 25% were seen once. The CDR3 contains 14 residues. V dropped 5 bases and J dropped 3; count of bases not matched to a gene: 4. Germline assignment: CDR1 SGHAT and CDR2 FQNNGV.

The sequence came from a man aged 25 to 40 with Graves' ophthalmopathy. The chain has TRBV11-2 and TRBJ2-1, with TRBD2 matching 7 bases. Sequenced material: blood. As DNA, the CDR3 is TGTGCCAGCAGCCTAAGCGGGGTCTACAATGAGCAGTTCTTC. Its protein is CASSLSGVYNEQFF.